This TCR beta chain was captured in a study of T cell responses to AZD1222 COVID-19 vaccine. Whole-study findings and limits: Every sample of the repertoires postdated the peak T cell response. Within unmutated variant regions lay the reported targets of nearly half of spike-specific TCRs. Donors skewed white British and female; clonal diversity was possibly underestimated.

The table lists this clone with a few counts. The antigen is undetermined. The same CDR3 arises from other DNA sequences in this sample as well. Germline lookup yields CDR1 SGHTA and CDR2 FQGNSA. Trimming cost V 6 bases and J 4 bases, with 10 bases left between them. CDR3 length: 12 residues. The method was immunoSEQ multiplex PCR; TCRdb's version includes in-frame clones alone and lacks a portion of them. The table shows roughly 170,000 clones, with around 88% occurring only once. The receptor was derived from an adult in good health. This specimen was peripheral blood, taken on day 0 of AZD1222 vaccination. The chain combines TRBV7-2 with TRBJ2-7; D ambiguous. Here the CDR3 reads CASRPAGYEQYF. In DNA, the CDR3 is TGTGCCAGCAGGCCGGCCGGTTACGAGCAGTACTTC.